The sequence of this T cell receptor beta chain was determined in a study of cytomegalovirus exposure and HLA in healthy donors. Broader study findings: The listing of about 150 TCR beta chains classed them as cytomegalovirus-associated.

The PCR contained 60 Vbeta and 13 Jbeta primers. This table comes from immunoSEQ multiplex PCR, and its TCRdb copy is limited to in-frame clones, with some not included. The table has some 200,000 clones, around four fifths seen once. The germline gives CDR1 MNHNS, CDR2 SASEGT. V lost 1 base, J lost 5 bases, and 8 bases lay in between. The CDR3 loop spans 13 amino acids. Details on this clone: What it binds is unknown.

The V call is TRBV6-1, the J call TRBJ1-2; no definite D call. The sequencing sample was made of PBMCs. The TCR sequence derives from a man aged 50 to 59 in good health and CMV-seronegative. CDR3 region: CASSEGQWYGYTF. In DNA, the CDR3 is TGTGCCAGCAGTGAAGGGCAGTGGTATGGCTACACCTTC.